This TCR beta chain was found in a study of vaccination effects on CD4 cells after COVID-19. V lost 1 base and J 2 bases, leaving 14 bases between the germline ends. The CDR3 loop spans 17 amino acids. Germline V CDR1 and CDR2: LGHDT, YNNKEL (reference sequence). Remarks on this clone: Its antigen is still unknown.

Antigen-specific CD4+ T cell clonotypes were called by their expansion after viral peptide-pool culture in ViraFEST. Isolation of CD4+ T cells took place after approximately 10 days of culture. Convalescent patients had PCR-confirmed SARS-CoV-2 infection between March and December 2020. Profiling relied on immunoSEQ multiplex PCR, and the TCRdb table lists in-frame clones only, not all of them. The data hold some 35,000 clones, with approximately 72% observed a single time. The clonotype comes from a human donor who had a prior SARS-CoV-2 infection. The source was CD4+ T cells from PBMCs cultured with HCoV-NL63 spike peptides, collected before COVID-19 vaccination. J is TRBJ2-2 and V is TRBV3-1 (or the pseudogene TRBV3-2), with D perhaps assigned TRBD1 or TRBD2 (5 bases each). The CDR3 protein is CASSQVAGTLNTGELFF. As DNA, the CDR3 is TGTGCCAGCAGCCAAGTTGCAGGGACCCTTAACACCGGGGAGCTGTTTTTT.